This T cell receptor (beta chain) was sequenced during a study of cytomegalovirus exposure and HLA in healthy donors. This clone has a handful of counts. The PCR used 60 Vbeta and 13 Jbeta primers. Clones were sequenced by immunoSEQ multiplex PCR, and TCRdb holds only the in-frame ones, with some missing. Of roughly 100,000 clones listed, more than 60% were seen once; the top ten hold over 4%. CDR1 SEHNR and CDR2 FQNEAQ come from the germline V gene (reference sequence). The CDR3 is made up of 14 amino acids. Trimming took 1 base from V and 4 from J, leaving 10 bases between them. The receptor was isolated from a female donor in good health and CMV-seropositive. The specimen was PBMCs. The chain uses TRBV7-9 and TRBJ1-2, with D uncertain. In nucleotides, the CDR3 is TGTGCCAGCAGCTTAGAGGCGGCGGTCTATGGCTACACCTTC. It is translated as CASSLEAAVYGYTF.